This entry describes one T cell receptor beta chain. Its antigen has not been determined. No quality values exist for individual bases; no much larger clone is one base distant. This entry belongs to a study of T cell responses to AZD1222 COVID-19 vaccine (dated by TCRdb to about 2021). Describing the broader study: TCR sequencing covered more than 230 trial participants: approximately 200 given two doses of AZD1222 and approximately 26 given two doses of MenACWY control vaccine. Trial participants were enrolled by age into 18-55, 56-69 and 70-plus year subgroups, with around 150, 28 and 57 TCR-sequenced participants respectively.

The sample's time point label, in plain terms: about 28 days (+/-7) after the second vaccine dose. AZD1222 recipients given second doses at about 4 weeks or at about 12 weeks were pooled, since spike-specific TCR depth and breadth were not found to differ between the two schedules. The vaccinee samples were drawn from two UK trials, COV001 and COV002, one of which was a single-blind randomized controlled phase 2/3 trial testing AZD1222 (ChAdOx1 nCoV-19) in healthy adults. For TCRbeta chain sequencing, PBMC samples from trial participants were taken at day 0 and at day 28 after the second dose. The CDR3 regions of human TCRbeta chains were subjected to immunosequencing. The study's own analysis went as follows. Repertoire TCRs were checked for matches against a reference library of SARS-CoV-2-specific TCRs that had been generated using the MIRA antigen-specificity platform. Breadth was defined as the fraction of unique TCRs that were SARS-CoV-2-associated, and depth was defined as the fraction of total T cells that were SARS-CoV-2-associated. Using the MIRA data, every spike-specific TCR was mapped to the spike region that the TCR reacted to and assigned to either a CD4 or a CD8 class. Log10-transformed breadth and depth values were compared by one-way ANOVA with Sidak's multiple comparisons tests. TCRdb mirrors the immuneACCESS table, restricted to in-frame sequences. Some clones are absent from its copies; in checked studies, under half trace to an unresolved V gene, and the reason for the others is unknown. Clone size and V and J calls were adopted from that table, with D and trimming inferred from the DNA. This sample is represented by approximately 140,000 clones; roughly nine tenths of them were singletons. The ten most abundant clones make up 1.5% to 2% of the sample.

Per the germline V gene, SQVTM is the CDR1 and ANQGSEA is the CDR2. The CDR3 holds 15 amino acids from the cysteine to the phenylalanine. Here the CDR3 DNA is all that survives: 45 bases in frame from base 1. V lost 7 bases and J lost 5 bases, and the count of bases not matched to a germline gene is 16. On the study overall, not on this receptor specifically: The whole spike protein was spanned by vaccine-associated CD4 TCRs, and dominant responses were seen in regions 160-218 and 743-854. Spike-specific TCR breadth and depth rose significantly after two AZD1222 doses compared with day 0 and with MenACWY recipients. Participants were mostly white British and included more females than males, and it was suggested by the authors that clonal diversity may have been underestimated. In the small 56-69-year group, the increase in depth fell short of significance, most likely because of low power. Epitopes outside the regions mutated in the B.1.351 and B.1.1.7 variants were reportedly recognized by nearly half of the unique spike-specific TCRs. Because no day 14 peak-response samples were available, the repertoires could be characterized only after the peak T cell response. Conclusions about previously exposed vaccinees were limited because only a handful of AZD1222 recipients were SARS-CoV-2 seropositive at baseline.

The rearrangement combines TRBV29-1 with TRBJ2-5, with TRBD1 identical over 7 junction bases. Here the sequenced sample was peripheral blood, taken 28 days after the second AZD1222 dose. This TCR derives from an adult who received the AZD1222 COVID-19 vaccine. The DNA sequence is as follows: TGCAGCGCAGACGCAGACAGGGCGCTAGTTGAGACCCAGTACTTC. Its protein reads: CSADADRALVETQYF.